The clone carrying this T cell receptor (beta chain) was found a few times. Trimming cost V 6 bases and J 3 bases, with 15 bases left between them. The germline CDR1 and CDR2 sequences are SQVTM and ANQGSEA. The CDR3 totals 15 residues. This entry belongs to a study of T-cell reconstitution after alpha-beta-depleted transplantation in children. Researchers prepared the TCRbeta library using unique molecular identifiers, the study reports. One entry per CDR3 protein, called by TCRdb with MiXCR from the PCR reads. Of about 500,000 distinct CDR3 sequences listed, about 30% are singletons. The source material was PBMCs from the stem cell graft donor, sampled from the stem cell graft. This receptor was identified in a human donor who donated a stem cell graft to a child with aplastic anemia. V and J are TRBV29-1 and TRBJ2-6, with D unresolved. The CDR3 sequence: CSVPNRGDGANVLTF. The CDR3 bases are TGCAGCGTCCCCAATAGAGGCGATGGGGCCAACGTCCTGACTTTC. Together with reference TRBV29-1 and TRBJ2-6, the CDR3 gives the full variable domain: SAVISQKPSRDICQRGTSLTIQCQVDSQVTMMFWYRQQPGQSLTLIATANQGSEATYESGFVIDKFPISRPNLTFSTLTVSNMSPEDSSIYLCSVPNRGDGANVLTFGAGSRLTVL.